The 11 T cell receptor beta chains listed next were all sequenced from one sample in a study of T cells in Graves' hyperthyroidism and ophthalmopathy. Amplified TCR beta CDR3 regions derived from RNA transcripts. Carried out on the TCR CDR3, a first-round RT-PCR used the HTBI primer set. MiXCR was run by TCRdb on the multiplex PCR reads, yielding one entry per CDR3 protein. This table holds 530,000 or so distinct CDR3 sequences, roughly a quarter found once. Sample: blood. All receptors derive from a woman aged 25 to 39 with Graves' ophthalmopathy.

V gene TRBV30 combines with J gene TRBJ2-7; D gene uncertain. Trimming cost V 1 base and J 6 bases, with 7 bases left between them. The CDR3 consists of 11 residues. Germline V gene lookup returns CDR1 GTSNPN and CDR2 SVGIG (reference sequence). For the CDR3, the DNA is TGTGCCTGGAGTGAGGTACGCGAGCAGTACTTC. Translated: CAWSEVREQYF.

In its sample, this clonotype was seen many times. J is TRBJ2-2 and V is TRBV27; possibly TRBD2 for D (6 bases). The CDR3 totals 16 residues. Per the germline V gene, CDR1 is MNHEY and CDR2 is SMNVEV (reference sequence). The V end lost 0 bases, the J end lost 0 bases, and 8 bases lay between the germline ends. CDR3 sequence reads: CASSLSEGTNTGELFF. For the CDR3, the DNA is TGTGCCAGCAGTTTATCGGAGGGAACGAACACCGGGGAGCTGTTTTTT.

This clonotype was detected a few times. The chain joins TRBV28 to TRBJ1-1, with D possibly being TRBD1 (6 bases). This CDR3 is 14 amino acids long. V was trimmed by 6 bases and J by 4 bases, leaving 15 bases between them. Germline V gene lookup returns CDR1 MDHEN and CDR2 SYDVKM. The CDR3 DNA reads as TGTGCCAGCAGCAGACAGGCTCGGCGCACTGAAGCTTTCTTT. This translates into CASSRQARRTEAFF. Combining the CDR3 with reference TRBV28 and TRBJ1-1 gives the whole variable domain DVKVTQSSRYLVKRTGEKVFLECVQDMDHENMFWYRQDPGLGLRLIYFSYDVKMKEKGDIPEGYSVSREKKERFSLILESASTNQTSMYLCASSRQARRTEAFFGQGTRLTVV.

This clonotype has a handful of counts. The CDR3 spells CASSEGDRVGETQYF. The CDR3 bases are TGTGCCAGCAGTGAAGGGGACAGGGTGGGGGAGACCCAGTACTTC. This sequence joins TRBV6-1 and TRBJ2-5, with 9 bases identical to TRBD1. The CDR3 contains 15 residues. Germline CDR1 MNHNS, CDR2 SASEGT. V lost 1 base to trimming and J lost 5 bases; unmatched junction nucleotides: 5.

This clonotype has ten or more counts. J is TRBJ1-3 and V is TRBV5-1, with D perhaps matching TRBD1 (6 bases). This CDR3 contains 15 residues. V lost 0 bases and J lost 6, with 13 bases in between. Germline lookup yields CDR1 SGHRS and CDR2 YFSETQ. CDR3 protein: CASSLGSGAENTIYF. DNA for the CDR3: TGCGCCAGCAGCTTGGGTTCAGGGGCTGAAAACACCATATATTTT.

This clonotype has at least ten counts. This chain links TRBV29-1 with TRBJ1-5; 7 positions match TRBD1. With V trimmed by 6 bases and J by 2 bases, 7 bases remained unmatched. The CDR3 sequence is 14 residues long. The germline V gene has CDR1 SQVTM and CDR2 ANQGSEA. CDR3 sequence: CSVGGGGGNQPQHF. Here the CDR3 DNA reads TGCAGCGTCGGAGGGGGCGGTGGCAATCAGCCCCAGCATTTT.

The chain uses TRBV7-2 and TRBJ1-1; no firm D call. Trimming cost V 5 bases and J 0 bases, with 10 bases left between them. The CDR3 loop spans 14 amino acids. Germline CDR1 is SGHTA and CDR2 is FQGNSA. The chain's CDR3 is CASSTAPLNTEAFF. CDR3 nucleotide sequence: TGTGCCAGCAGCACAGCCCCCCTGAACACTGAAGCTTTCTTT.

This clonotype has at least ten counts. The V call is TRBV12-3 or TRBV12-4, the J call TRBJ1-1, with 7 bases identical to TRBD1. Trimming at V came to 5 bases and at J to 6 bases, leaving 12 bases not matched to a gene. The CDR3 runs 15 residues. The CDR3 spells CASSPRGQGGSEAFF. As DNA, the CDR3 is TGTGCCAGCAGTCCCCGGGGGCAGGGGGGTTCTGAAGCTTTCTTT.

The chain joins TRBV7-2 to TRBJ2-2; 12 bases are a match to TRBD2. This CDR3 comprises 15 residues. The ends lost 4 bases at V and 6 bases at J; junction bases unmatched: 3. Germline CDR1 and CDR2: SGHTA and FQGNSA. In nucleotides, the CDR3 is TGTGCCAGCAGCTCAGCTAGCGGGGGGGCCGGGGAGCTGTTTTTT. Its protein is CASSSASGGAGELFF.

This clonotype was detected a few times. The CDR3 here is CSVDSNREGATEAFF. The CDR3 DNA reads as TGCAGCGTTGATAGTAACAGGGAGGGTGCCACTGAAGCTTTCTTT. The J gene is TRBJ1-1, the V gene TRBV29-1, with a weak D call TRBD1 (6 bases). The CDR3 is made up of 15 amino acids. Trimming stripped 3 bases from V and 4 bases from J, with 18 bases between. Germline loops: CDR1 SQVTM, CDR2 ANQGSEA.

The rearrangement joins TRBV2 to TRBJ2-7, with D possibly matching TRBD1 (6 bases). Germline V gene data show CDR1 as SNHLY and CDR2 as FYNNEI. The CDR3 consists of 14 residues. With 5 bases removed from V and 3 bases from J, the gap between germline ends came to 14 bases. The DNA of the CDR3 is TGTGCCAGCAGTTTTCAGGGGCGAATCTACGAGCAGTACTTC. It encodes CASSFQGRIYEQYF.